One and the same sample provided the 20 T cell receptor beta chains below, sequenced in a study of blood T cell repertoires in COVID-19. Method: immunoSEQ multiplex PCR; TCRdb's copy keeps in-frame clones and lacks some. The repertoire has some 220,000 clones, around 86% of them found once; the top ten carry over 3%. The sequencing input was PBMCs or T cells enriched from blood (not recorded which). The receptor source for this set is a woman between 35 and 50 years old with acute COVID-19.

The V call is TRBV19, the J call TRBJ2-3, with 10 bases lining up with TRBD1. In germline, CDR1 is LNHDA, CDR2 SQIVND (reference sequence). The trim removed 5 bases at V and 4 bases at J, leaving 12 bases unmatched. The CDR3 is made up of 17 amino acids. As DNA, the CDR3 is TGTGCCAGTAGTGCGTCTCGCGGGACAGGGGTCCCAGATACGCAGTATTTT. It is translated as CASSASRGTGVPDTQYF.

V and J are TRBV29-1 and TRBJ1-1, with no clear D. Trimming stripped 4 bases from V and 0 bases from J, with 9 bases between. The CDR3 totals 13 residues. Germline CDR1 reads SQVTM; CDR2 reads ANQGSEA. The CDR3 loop is CSVVGQLNTEAFF. In DNA form, the CDR3 reads TGCAGCGTTGTTGGGCAGTTGAACACTGAAGCTTTCTTT.

The chain uses TRBV6-6 and TRBJ1-2, with TRBD1 identical over 7 bases. CDR3 size: 15 residues. Germline CDR1 reads MNHNY; CDR2 reads SVGAGI (reference sequence). Trimming at V came to 5 bases and at J to 0 bases, leaving 6 bases not matched to a gene. The CDR3: CASSSTGAPNYGYTF. The CDR3 DNA reads TGTGCCAGCAGTAGCACAGGGGCTCCTAACTATGGCTACACCTTC.

The chain links TRBV7-9 to TRBJ2-5; D is possibly TRBD1 (5 bases). The CDR3 has 13 residues. The V end lost 2 bases, the J end lost 4 bases, and 8 bases lay between the germline ends. Germline lookup yields CDR1 SEHNR and CDR2 FQNEAQ (reference sequence). The chain's CDR3 is CASSLRRVETQYF. The CDR3 nucleotides are TGTGCCAGCAGCTTACGCAGGGTAGAGACCCAGTACTTC. The full variable domain, in which reference TRBV7-9 and TRBJ2-5 provide the parts outside the CDR3, is DTGVSQNPRHKITKRGQNVTFRCDPISEHNRLYWYRQTLGQGPEFLTYFQNEAQLEKSRLLSDRFSAERPKGSFSTLEIQRTEQGDSAMYLCASSLRRVETQYFGPGTRLLVL.

The chain employs TRBV29-1 and TRBJ1-2; 9 bases match TRBD1. V gave up 7 bases and J gave up 11 bases; unmatched junction bases: 11. This CDR3 contains 12 residues. Germline V CDR1 and CDR2: SQVTM, ANQGSEA. CDR3 bases: TGCAGCGCTGTCTTAGGACAGGGGACTTACACCTTC. It encodes CSAVLGQGTYTF.

Details on this clone: Other DNA sequences in this sample translate to the same CDR3. The V and J genes are TRBV18 and TRBJ1-1; 7 bases agree with TRBD1. This CDR3 is 15 amino acids long. Germline V gene sequence: CDR1 KGHSH, CDR2 LQKENI. The junction had 5 bases not matched to a gene; V was cut back by 3 bases and J by 1 base. The CDR3 reads CASSPRTGENTEAFF. The CDR3 DNA reads as TGTGCCAGCTCACCCCGGACAGGCGAGAACACTGAAGCTTTCTTT.

The chain is built from TRBV14 and TRBJ1-2; no firm D call. CDR1 is SGHDN and CDR2 is FVKESK in the germline V gene. The CDR3 is made up of 16 amino acids. V was clipped by 1 base and J by 3 bases, with 15 bases between them. The CDR3: CASSQVLGGRYYGYTF. CDR3 DNA: TGTGCCAGCAGCCAAGTTCTCGGCGGGCGATACTATGGCTACACCTTC.

CDR3 nucleotides: TGTGCCAGTAGTATACGTACAGGGGGGGTCTTCAATGAGCAGTTCTTC. It yields the protein CASSIRTGGVFNEQFF. The chain employs TRBV19 and TRBJ2-1; D possibly corresponds to TRBD1 (8 bases). CDR1 is LNHDA and CDR2 is SQIVND in the germline V gene (reference sequence). The CDR3 length is 16 residues. The V and J ends lost 2 bases and 6 bases respectively, with 17 bases between them.

The V and J genes are TRBV29-1 and TRBJ2-2, with 9 bases matching TRBD1. In germline, CDR1 is SQVTM, CDR2 ANQGSEA. CDR3 length: 15 amino acids. Unmatched junction bases numbered 4, after V lost 5 bases and J lost 0 bases. The CDR3: CSVRGQGPNTGELFF. CDR3 nucleotides: TGCAGCGTTAGGGGACAGGGTCCGAACACCGGGGAGCTGTTTTTT.

V and J are TRBV7-9 and TRBJ2-2; D is ambiguous. The CDR3 runs to 14 residues. Germline CDR1 SEHNR, CDR2 FQNEAQ (reference sequence). Trimming removed 1 base from V and 1 base from J, with 4 bases in between. CDR3: CASSLGQNTGELFF. As DNA, the CDR3 is TGTGCCAGCAGCTTAGGGCAGAACACCGGGGAGCTGTTTTTT. Filled out from reference TRBV7-9 and TRBJ2-2, the complete variable domain reads DTGVSQNPRHKITKRGQNVTFRCDPISEHNRLYWYRQTLGQGPEFLTYFQNEAQLEKSRLLSDRFSAERPKGSFSTLEIQRTEQGDSAMYLCASSLGQNTGELFFGEGSRLTVL.

This clone was found a few times. The chain couples TRBV5-1 to TRBJ1-4, with a weak D call TRBD1 (5 bases). This CDR3 region has 12 residues. From germline, CDR1 is SGHRS and CDR2 YFSETQ. Trimming stripped 7 bases from V and 10 bases from J, with 14 bases between. CDR3: CASSATGGKLFF. The CDR3 region has the DNA TGCGCCAGCTCAGCCACCGGGGGAAAACTGTTTTTT.

The chain combines TRBV19 with TRBJ1-2, with a possible D match to TRBD1 (6 bases). The germline V gene encodes CDR1 LNHDA and CDR2 SQIVND (reference sequence). The CDR3 is 16 amino acids. The ends were cut back, 0 bases at V and 7 bases at J, with 18 bases in the middle. DNA of the CDR3: TGTGCCAGTAGTATAGAGGCGGGCAGGGGCGCATCTGGCTACACCTTC. As protein: CASSIEAGRGASGYTF.

The V and J genes are TRBV6-6 and TRBJ2-1; TRBD2 might be the D (6 bases). Germline V gene data show CDR1 as MNHNY and CDR2 as SVGAGI (reference sequence). V lost 6 bases and J 12 bases, leaving 21 bases between the germline ends. There are 14 residues in the CDR3. The CDR3 DNA is TGTGCCAGCAGCCGATCCCGGGACTTGCCGGGGCAGTTCTTC. The encoded protein is CASSRSRDLPGQFF.

The chain has TRBV27 and TRBJ2-3; 7 nucleotides match TRBD1. Germline V gene sequence: CDR1 MNHEY, CDR2 SMNVEV (reference sequence). Unmatched junction bases numbered 5, after V lost 4 bases and J lost 1 base. The CDR3 totals 15 residues. Here the CDR3 reads CASSSQGYGTDTQYF. In nucleotides, the CDR3 is TGTGCCAGCAGTTCACAGGGGTACGGCACAGATACGCAGTATTTT.

V and J are TRBV6-1 and TRBJ2-3; 7 positions match TRBD1. The V gene's germline CDR1 is MNHNS and CDR2 SASEGT. V shed 3 bases, J shed 7 bases, and the junction held 7 bases outside the gene matches. The CDR3 is 14 amino acids. DNA for the CDR3: TGTGCCAGCAGTGATTTGTCAGGGGGAAATACGCAGTATTTT. The encoded protein is CASSDLSGGNTQYF.

This chain joins TRBV19 and TRBJ1-1, with 9 positions matching TRBD1. The germline gives CDR1 LNHDA, CDR2 SQIVND (reference sequence). The CDR3 consists of 13 residues. V lost 5 bases to trimming and J lost 11 bases; unmatched junction nucleotides: 9. Here the CDR3 DNA reads TGTGCCAGTAGTTCCCGGGACAGGGTATCTGCTTTCTTT. Translation gives CASSSRDRVSAFF.

CDR3 amino acids: CASSTSGGISTEAFF. The CDR3 DNA follows: TGTGCCAGCAGCACCTCAGGGGGCATCAGCACTGAAGCTTTCTTT. V usage is TRBV7-2 and J usage is TRBJ1-1; TRBD1 aligns across 8 bases. CDR1 is SGHTA and CDR2 is FQGNSA in the germline V gene. Trimming took 5 bases from V and 4 from J; bases not matched to a gene: 9. CDR3 length equals 15 residues.

V is TRBV10-3 and J is TRBJ2-5; TRBD1 aligns across 9 bases. Germline values: CDR1 ENHRY, CDR2 SYGVKD. V lost 4 bases and J lost 4; bases outside the gene matches: 16. This CDR3 comprises 18 residues. DNA of the CDR3: TGTGCCATCAGTGGGACGATCGCCGGGACAGGGACAGGAGAGACCCAGTACTTC. It is translated as CAISGTIAGTGTGETQYF.

The V call is TRBV19, the J call TRBJ1-1; D is undetermined. The germline CDR1 and CDR2 sequences are LNHDA and SQIVND (reference sequence). Between the trimmed V and J ends, which lost 5 bases and 1 base, there was a span of 14 bases. The CDR3 length is 15 residues. Written as DNA, the CDR3 is TGTGCCAGTAGTCTAATGGTGGGCAGGAACACTGAAGCTTTCTTT. Amino acids: CASSLMVGRNTEAFF.

CDR3 sequence: CAWSRDRGRDTEAFF. CDR3 sequence (DNA): TGTGCCTGGAGCCGGGACAGGGGAAGGGACACTGAAGCTTTCTTT. The rearrangement uses TRBV30 and TRBJ1-1; 10 bases align to TRBD1. V lost 3 bases and J lost 3; bases outside the gene matches: 7. Germline CDR1 reads GTSNPN; CDR2 reads SVGIG (reference sequence). This CDR3 has 15 amino acids.